This TCR beta chain comes out of a study of T cells in Graves' hyperthyroidism and ophthalmopathy. Deletions cut 2 bases from V and 2 bases from J, with 7 bases between. Per the germline V gene, CDR1 is MNHEY and CDR2 is SVGAGI. This CDR3 is built from 13 residues. Newly diagnosed patients aged 18 to 65 had hyperthyroidism of under 2 months' duration. The study collected blood at first hyperthyroidism diagnosis, before any ophthalmopathy symptoms arose. Authors of the study amplified TCR beta CDR3 regions from RNA transcripts. A set of HTBI primers served as the primers for a first-round RT-PCR of the TCR CDR3. TCRdb re-called the multiplex PCR reads with MiXCR, one entry per CDR3 protein. The sample shows approximately 720,000 distinct CDR3 sequences, roughly 20% of them seen only once. Study-wide findings and caveats: Most thyroid clonotypes expanded above 0.001 appeared in blood too.

Details on this clonotype: Its antigen remains unidentified.

The genes are TRBV6-5 and TRBJ2-7; perhaps TRBD2 as D (5 bases). Sequenced input: blood. The origin of this receptor is a woman in her forties or fifties with Graves' hyperthyroidism that later progressed to Graves' ophthalmopathy. The CDR3 loop is CASSYRETYEQYF. Here the CDR3 DNA reads TGTGCCAGCAGTTACAGGGAGACCTACGAGCAGTACTTC.